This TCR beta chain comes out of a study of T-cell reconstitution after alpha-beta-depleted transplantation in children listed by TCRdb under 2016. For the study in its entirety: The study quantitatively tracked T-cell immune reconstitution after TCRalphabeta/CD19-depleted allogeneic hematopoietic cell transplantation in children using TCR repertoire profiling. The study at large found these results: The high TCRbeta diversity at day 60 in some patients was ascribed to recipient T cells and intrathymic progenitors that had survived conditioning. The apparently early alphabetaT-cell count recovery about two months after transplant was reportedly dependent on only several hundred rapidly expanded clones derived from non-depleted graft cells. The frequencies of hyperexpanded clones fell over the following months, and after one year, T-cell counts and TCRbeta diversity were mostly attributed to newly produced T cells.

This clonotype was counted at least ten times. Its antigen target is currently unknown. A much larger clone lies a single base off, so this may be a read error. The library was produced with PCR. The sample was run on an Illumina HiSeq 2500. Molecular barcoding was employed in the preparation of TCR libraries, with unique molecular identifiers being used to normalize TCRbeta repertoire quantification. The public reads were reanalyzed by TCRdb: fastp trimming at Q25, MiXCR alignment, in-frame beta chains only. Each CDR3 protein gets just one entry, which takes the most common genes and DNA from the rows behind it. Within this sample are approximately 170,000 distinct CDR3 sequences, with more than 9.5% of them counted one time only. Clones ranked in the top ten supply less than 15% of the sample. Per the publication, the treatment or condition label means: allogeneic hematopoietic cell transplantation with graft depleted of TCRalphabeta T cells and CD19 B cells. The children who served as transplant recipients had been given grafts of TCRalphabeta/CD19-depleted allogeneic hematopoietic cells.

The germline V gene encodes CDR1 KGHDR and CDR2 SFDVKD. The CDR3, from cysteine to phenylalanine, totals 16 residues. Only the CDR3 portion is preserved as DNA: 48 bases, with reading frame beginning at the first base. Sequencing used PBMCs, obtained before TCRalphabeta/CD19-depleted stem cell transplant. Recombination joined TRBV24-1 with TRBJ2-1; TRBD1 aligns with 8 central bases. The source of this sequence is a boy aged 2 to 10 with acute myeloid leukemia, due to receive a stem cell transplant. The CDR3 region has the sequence CATSDLIPGGGNDQFF. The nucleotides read TGTGCCACCAGTGATTTAATCCCAGGGGGCGGAAATGATCAGTTCTTC.